This T cell receptor beta chain appears in the sequencing data of a study of vaccination effects on CD4 cells after COVID-19. Before sequencing took place, the ViraFEST assay used viral peptide pools to expand antigen-specific CD4+ T cells. With about ten days of culture completed, CD4+ T cells were isolated. Two-dose BNT162b2 or mRNA-1273 vaccination was given to participants. V was trimmed by 0 bases and J by 2 bases, leaving 10 bases between them. The CDR3 length is 15 residues. Germline lookup yields CDR1 ENHRY and CDR2 SYGVKD. Broader study findings: In the late period after vaccination, infection- and vaccine-induced clones contracted markedly. Researchers reported few convalescent patients and no early post-infection timepoints in the study.

For this clone: Its specificity is not known.

TCRdb's table, derived via immunoSEQ multiplex PCR, lists solely in-frame clones and lacks some. The profile shows approximately 26,000 clones, about 75% of them singletons. The chain is built from TRBV10-3 and TRBJ1-1; unclear D gene. The source of this sequence is a human donor who received a COVID-19 vaccine. Some clones in this sample may be carry-over from other donors' samples. The sequences come from CD4+ T cells from PBMCs cultured with SARS-CoV-2 spike peptides, collected after COVID-19 vaccination. The DNA for the CDR3 is TGTGCCATCAGTGAGTCTACGACGGACAACACTGAAGCTTTCTTT. Translating it yields CAISESTTDNTEAFF.